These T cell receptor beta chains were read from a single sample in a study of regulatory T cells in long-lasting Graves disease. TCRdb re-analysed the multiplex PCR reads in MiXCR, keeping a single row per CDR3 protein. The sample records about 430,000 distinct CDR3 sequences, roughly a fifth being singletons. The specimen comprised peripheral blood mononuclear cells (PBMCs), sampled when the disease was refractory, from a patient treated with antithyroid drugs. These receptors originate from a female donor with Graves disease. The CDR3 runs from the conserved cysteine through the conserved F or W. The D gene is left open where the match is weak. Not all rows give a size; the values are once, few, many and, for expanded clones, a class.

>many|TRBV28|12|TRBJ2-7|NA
TGTGCCAGCACCTCAGGACCCTACGAGCAGTACTTC
CASTSGPYEQYF
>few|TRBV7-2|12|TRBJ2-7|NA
TGTGCCAGCAGCCACGTTGGGCTCGAGCAGTACTTC
CASSHVGLEQYF
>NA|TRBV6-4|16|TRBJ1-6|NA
TGTGCCAGCATCACTCCTCAAAGGAGAGGGAATTCACCCCTCCACTTT
CASITPQRRGNSPLHF
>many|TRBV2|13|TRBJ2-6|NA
TGTGCCCGCCGACCCTCTGGGGCCAACGTCCTGACTTTC
CARRPSGANVLTF
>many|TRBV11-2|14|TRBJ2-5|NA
TGTGCCAGCAGCCCGCCGGGCACTCTGGAGACCCAGTACTTC
CASSPPGTLETQYF
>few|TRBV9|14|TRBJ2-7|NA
TGTGCCAGCAGCGTAGACGGGGGTGATTACGAGCAGTACTTC
CASSVDGGDYEQYF
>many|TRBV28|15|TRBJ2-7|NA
TGTGCCAGCAGTTTACTTGCCGGGCCCTCCTACGAGCAGTACTTC
CASSLLAGPSYEQYF
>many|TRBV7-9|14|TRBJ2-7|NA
TGTGCCAGCAGCCCGGGACGGGGCCCCCAGCAGCAGTACTTC
CASSPGRGPQQQYF
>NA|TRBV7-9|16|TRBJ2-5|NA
TGTGCCAGCAGCTTAGGGACAGGCGGGAACCAAGAGACCCAGTACTTC
CASSLGTGGNQETQYF
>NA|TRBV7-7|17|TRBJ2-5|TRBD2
TGTGCCAGCAGCCCGACTAGCGGGAGGGCCGGGGGAGAGACCCAGTACTTC
CASSPTSGRAGGETQYF
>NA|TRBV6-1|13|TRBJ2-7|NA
TGTGCCGCGAAGGCTGCTGAACTCTACGAGCAGTACTTC
CAAKAAELYEQYF
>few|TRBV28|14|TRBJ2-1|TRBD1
TGTGCCAGCAGTCTCCCCGGACAGGGCGGTAAGCAGTTCTTC
CASSLPGQGGKQFF
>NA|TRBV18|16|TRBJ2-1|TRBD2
TGTGCCAGCTCACCACCGAGCGGGGGCGGCTACAATGAGCAGTTCTTC
CASSPPSGGGYNEQFF
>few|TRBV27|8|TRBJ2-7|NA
TGTGCCAGCAGATCCCACCACTTC
CASRSHHF
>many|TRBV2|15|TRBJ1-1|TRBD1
TGTGCCAGCAGTAAAGGACAGGAGGATAGCACTGAAGCTTTCTTT
CASSKGQEDSTEAFF
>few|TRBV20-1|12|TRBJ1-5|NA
TGCAGTGCTAGAGATTCGGGTCAGCCCCAGCATTTT
CSARDSGQPQHF
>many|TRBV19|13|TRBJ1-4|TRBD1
TGTGCCAGTAGTCCGGACAGGACCCGACAACTGTTTTTT
CASSPDRTRQLFF
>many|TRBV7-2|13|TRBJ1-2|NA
TGTGCCAGCAGACCCGGGGCTAACTATGGCTACACCTTC
CASRPGANYGYTF
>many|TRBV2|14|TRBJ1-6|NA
TGTGCCAGCAGTGCCGGGACATTTAATTCACCCCTCCACTTT
CASSAGTFNSPLHF
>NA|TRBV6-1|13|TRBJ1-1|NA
TGTGCCAGCAGTGAACAGGGCCGTCCTGAAGCTTTCTTT
CASSEQGRPEAFF
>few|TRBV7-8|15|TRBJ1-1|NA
TGTGCCAGCAGCTTAGGAGTAACTCCGAGGACTGAAGCTTTCTTT
CASSLGVTPRTEAFF
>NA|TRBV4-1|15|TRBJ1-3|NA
TGCGCCAGCAGCGCGGTACCTGTTTCTGGAAACACCATATATTTT
CASSAVPVSGNTIYF
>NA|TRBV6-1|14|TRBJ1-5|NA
TGTGCCAGCAGTGAACAGGCAGACAATCAGCCCCAGCATTTT
CASSEQADNQPQHF
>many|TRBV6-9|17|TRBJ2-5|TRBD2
TGTGCCAGCAGTTCCGGGACTAGCGGGGGAAGAGGGGAGACCCAGTACTTC
CASSSGTSGGRGETQYF
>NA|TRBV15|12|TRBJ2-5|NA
TGTGCCACCACGGCCGGGGCAGAGACCCAGTACTTC
CATTAGAETQYF
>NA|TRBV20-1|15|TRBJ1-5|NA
TGCAGTGCTAGAGATGGGCAAGTTGGTAATCAGCCCCAGCATTTT
CSARDGQVGNQPQHF
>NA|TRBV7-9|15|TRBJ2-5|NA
TGTGCCAGCAGCTTAGTCACAACTTTTCAAGAGACCCAGTACTTC
CASSLVTTFQETQYF
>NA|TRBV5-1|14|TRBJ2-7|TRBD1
TGCGCCAGCAGCCTCAGGGGGCAGACCTACGAGCAGCACTTC
CASSLRGQTYEQHF
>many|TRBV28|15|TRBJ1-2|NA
TGTGCCAGCACCAACACAGGTGCGGAACGCTATGGCTACACCTTC
CASTNTGAERYGYTF
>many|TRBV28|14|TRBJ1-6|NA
TGTGCCAGCAGTTCCGCAGGGGTTTCTTCACCCCTCCACTTT
CASSSAGVSSPLHF
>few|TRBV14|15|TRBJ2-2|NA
TGTGCCAGCAGCGACAGAAATGCGAACACCGGGGAGCTGTTTTTT
CASSDRNANTGELFF
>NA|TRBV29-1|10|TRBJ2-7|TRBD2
TGCAGCGTAATAGCGGGCGAGCAGTACTTC
CSVIAGEQYF
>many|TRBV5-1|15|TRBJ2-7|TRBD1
TGCGCCAGCGGACCCGACAGGGCGGTTTCCTACGAGCAGTACTTC
CASGPDRAVSYEQYF
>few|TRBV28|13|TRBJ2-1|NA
TGTGCCAGCATCAAGACCTCTAACAATGAGCAGTTCTTC
CASIKTSNNEQFF
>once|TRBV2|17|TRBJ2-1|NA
TGTGCCAGCAGTGAAGCTGGTGCGGGGCGAGAAAACAATGAGCAGTTCTTC
CASSEAGAGRENNEQFF
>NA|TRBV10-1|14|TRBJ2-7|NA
TGCGCCAGCAGTGTCCAGGGCCCTGGGGACGAGCAGTACTTC
CASSVQGPGDEQYF
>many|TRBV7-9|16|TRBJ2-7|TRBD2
TGTGCCAGCAGCCCCGGGACTAGCGGGGCTACCTACGAGCAGTACTTC
CASSPGTSGATYEQYF
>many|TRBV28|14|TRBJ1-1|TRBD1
TGTGCCAGCAGTAACAGGGGCGGGGATGCTGAAGCTTTCTTT
CASSNRGGDAEAFF
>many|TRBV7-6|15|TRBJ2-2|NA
TGTGCCAGCAGCTTAAATACCTGGGGTACCGGGGAGCTGTTTTTT
CASSLNTWGTGELFF
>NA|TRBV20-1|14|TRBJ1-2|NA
TGCAGTGCTAGAAAGACACAGAGAACCTATGGCTACACCTTC
CSARKTQRTYGYTF
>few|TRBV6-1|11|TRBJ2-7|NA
TGTGCCAGCAGTGAGAGGGCCGAGCAGTACTTC
CASSERAEQYF
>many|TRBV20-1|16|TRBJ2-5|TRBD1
TGCAGTGCTAGGTCCCGGGACAGGGGTTGGCAAGAGACCCAGTACTTC
CSARSRDRGWQETQYF
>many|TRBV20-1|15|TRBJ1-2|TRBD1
TGCAGTGCTAGAGACCCGTGGACAGGGGATAGTGGCTACACCTTC
CSARDPWTGDSGYTF
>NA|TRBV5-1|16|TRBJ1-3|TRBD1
TGCGCCAGCAGCTTGGAGGGACAGCTCTCTGGAAACACCATATATTTT
CASSLEGQLSGNTIYF
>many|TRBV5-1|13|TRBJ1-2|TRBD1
TGCGCCAGCAGCTTGGACAGGGGAGATGGCTACACCTTC
CASSLDRGDGYTF
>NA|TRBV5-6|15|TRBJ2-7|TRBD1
TGTGCCAGCAGTCCGGTGGGGACAGGGTCCTACGAGCAGTACTTC
CASSPVGTGSYEQYF
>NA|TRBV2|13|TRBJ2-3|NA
TGTGCCAGCACGGATAGGGCTGGCGATACGCAGTATTTT
CASTDRAGDTQYF
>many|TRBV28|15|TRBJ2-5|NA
TGTGCCAGCAGTTTTAACAGCTCCTCATGGGAGACCCAGTACTTC
CASSFNSSSWETQYF
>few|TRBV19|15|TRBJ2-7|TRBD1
TGTGCCAGTAGTCTTTACCGGGACAGTCGCGACGAGCAGTACTTC
CASSLYRDSRDEQYF
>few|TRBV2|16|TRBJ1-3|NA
TGTGCCAGCAGTTCCGGGACTACCAACTCTGGAAACACCATATATTTT
CASSSGTTNSGNTIYF
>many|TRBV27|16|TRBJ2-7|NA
TGTGCCAGCAGTTTATCGCCCGGACAGCGCCGTTACGAGCAGTACTTC
CASSLSPGQRRYEQYF
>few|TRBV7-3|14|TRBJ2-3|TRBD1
TGTGCCAGCAGCTTCAGGGGGTTTTCAGATACGCAGTATTTT
CASSFRGFSDTQYF
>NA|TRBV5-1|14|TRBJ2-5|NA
TGCGCCAGCAGCTTGGTGGGAGAGGTGGAGACCCAGTACTTC
CASSLVGEVETQYF
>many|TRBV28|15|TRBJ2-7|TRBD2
TGTGCCAGCAGTCCGGGGGTAGCGGGTCCCTACGAGCAGTACTTC
CASSPGVAGPYEQYF
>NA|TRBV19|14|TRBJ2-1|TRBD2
TGTGCCAGTAATAGCCTAGCGGCCAACAATGAGCAGTTCTTC
CASNSLAANNEQFF
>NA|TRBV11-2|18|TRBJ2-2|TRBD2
TGTGCCAGCAGCTTAGAGCGGGGAGCGGGAGGGAACACCGGGGAGCTGTTTTTT
CASSLERGAGGNTGELFF
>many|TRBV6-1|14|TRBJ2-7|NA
TGTGCCAGCAGTGAACGTCAGGGCGTTTACGAGCAGTACTTC
CASSERQGVYEQYF
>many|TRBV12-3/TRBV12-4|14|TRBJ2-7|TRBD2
TGTGCCAGCAGTTTCGGGGGGGTTTTGTACGAGCAGTACTTC
CASSFGGVLYEQYF